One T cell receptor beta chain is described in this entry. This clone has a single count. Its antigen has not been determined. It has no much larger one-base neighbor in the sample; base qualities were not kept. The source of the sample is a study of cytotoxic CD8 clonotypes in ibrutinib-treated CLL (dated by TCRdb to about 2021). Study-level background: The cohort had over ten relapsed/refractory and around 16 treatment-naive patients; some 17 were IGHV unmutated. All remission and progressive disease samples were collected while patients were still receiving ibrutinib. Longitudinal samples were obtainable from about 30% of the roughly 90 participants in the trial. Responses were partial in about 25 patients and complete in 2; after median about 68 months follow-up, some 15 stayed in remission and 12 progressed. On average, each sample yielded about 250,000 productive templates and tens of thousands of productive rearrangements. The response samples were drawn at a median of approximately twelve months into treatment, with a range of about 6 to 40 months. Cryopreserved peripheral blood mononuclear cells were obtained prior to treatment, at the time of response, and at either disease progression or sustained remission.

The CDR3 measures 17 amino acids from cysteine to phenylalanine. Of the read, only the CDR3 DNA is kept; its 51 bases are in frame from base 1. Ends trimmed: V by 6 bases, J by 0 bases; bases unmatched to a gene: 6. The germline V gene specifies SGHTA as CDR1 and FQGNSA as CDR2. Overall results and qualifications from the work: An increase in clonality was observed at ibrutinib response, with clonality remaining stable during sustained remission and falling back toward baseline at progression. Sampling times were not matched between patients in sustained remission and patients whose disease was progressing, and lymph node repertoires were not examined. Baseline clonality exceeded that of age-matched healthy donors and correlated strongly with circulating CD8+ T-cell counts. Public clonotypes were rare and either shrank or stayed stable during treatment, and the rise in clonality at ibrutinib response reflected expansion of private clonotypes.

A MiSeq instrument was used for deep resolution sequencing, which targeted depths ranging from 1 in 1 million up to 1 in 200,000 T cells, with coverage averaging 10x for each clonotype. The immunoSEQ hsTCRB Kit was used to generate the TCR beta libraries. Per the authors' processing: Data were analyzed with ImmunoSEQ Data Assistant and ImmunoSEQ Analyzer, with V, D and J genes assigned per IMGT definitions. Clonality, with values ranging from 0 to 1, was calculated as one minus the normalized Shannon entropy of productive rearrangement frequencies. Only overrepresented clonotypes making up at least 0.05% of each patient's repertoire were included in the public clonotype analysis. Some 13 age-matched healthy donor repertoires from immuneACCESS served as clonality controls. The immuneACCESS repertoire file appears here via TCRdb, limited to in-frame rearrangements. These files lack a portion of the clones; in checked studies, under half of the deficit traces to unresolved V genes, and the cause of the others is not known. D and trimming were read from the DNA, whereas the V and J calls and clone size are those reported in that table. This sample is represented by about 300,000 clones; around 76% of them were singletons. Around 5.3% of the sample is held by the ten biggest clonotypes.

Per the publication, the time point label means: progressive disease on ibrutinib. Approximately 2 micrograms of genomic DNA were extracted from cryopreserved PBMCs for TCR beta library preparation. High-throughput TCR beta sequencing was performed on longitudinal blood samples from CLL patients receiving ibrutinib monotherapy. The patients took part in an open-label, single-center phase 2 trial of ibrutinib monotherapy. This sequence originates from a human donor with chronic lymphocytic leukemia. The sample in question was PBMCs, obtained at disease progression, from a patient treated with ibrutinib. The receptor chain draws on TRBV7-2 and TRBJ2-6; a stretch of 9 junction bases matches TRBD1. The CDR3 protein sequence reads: CASSRGQGSSGANVLTF. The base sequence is TGTGCCAGCAGTCGGGGACAGGGAAGCTCTGGGGCCAACGTCCTGACTTTC.